One T cell receptor (beta chain) is described in this entry. The entry originates in a study of blood T cell repertoires in COVID-19. The CDR3 covers 14 residues. CDR1 is SEHNR and CDR2 is FQNEAQ in the germline V gene (reference sequence). The V gene end was trimmed by 3 bases and the J gene end by 6 bases; junction bases not matched to a gene: 3. Some clones are missing from TCRdb's copy, which holds only in-frame ones; the method was immunoSEQ multiplex PCR. The sample lists over 75,000 clones, 75% to 85% occurring once. The clonotype originates from an older woman with acute or convalescent COVID-19. The sequencing sample was made of peripheral blood. V is TRBV7-9 and J is TRBJ2-1; 9 nucleotides match TRBD2. For the CDR3, the DNA is TGTGCCAGCAGCTTCAGCGGGGGGATCAATGAGCAGTTCTTC. Translation: CASSFSGGINEQFF.